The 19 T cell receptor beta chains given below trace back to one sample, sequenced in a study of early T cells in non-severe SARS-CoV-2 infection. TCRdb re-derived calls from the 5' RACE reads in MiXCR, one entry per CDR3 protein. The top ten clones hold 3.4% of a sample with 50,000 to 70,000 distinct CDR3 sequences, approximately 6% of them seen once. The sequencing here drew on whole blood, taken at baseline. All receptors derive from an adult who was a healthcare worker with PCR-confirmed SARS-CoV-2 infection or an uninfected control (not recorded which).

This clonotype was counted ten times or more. The CDR3 sequence: CASSRDSLGYTF. The CDR3 DNA reads as TGTGCCAGCAGTCGGGACAGTCTTGGCTACACCTTC. The chain combines TRBV6-2 or TRBV6-3 with TRBJ1-2; 7 bases are a match to TRBD1. Trimming took 5 bases from V and 7 from J; bases not matched to a gene: 4. The length of the CDR3 is 12 residues. Germline V gives CDR1 MNHEY, CDR2 SVGEGT.

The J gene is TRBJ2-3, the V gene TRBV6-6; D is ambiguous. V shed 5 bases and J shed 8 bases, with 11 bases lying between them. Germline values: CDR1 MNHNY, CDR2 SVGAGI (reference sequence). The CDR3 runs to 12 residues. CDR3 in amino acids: CASSQSLGTQYF. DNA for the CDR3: TGTGCCAGCAGTCAATCACTGGGTACGCAGTATTTT.

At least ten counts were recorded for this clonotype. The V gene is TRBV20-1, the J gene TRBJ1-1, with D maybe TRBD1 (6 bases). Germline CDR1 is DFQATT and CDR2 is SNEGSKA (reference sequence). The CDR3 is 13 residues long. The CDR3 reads CRAGGHRSTEAFF. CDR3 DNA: TGCAGGGCCGGGGGGCACAGGTCGACTGAAGCTTTCTTT.

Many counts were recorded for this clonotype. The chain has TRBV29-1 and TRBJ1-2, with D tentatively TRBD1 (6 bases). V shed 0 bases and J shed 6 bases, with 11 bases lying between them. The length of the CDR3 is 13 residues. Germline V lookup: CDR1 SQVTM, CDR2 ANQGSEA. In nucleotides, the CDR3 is TGCAGCGTTGAAGAATGGGGGCGGGATGGCTACACCTTC. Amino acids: CSVEEWGRDGYTF.

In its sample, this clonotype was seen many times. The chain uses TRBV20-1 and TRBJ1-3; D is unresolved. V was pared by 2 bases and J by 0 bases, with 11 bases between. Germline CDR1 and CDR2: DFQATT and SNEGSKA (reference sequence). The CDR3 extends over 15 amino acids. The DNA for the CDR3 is TGCAGTGCTAGATATGCAGCTCACTCTGGAAACACCATATATTTT. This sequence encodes CSARYAAHSGNTIYF.

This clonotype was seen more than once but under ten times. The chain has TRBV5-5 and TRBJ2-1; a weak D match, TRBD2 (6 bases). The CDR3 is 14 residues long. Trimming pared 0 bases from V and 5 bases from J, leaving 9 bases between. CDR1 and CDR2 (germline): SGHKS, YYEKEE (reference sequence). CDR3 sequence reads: CASSLVGGHNEQFF. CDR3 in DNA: TGTGCCAGCAGCTTGGTGGGGGGACACAATGAGCAGTTCTTC.

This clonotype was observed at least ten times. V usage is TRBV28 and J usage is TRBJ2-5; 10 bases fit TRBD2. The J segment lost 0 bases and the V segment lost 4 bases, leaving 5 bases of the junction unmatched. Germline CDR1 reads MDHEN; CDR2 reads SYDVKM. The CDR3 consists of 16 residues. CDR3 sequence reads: CASSSQLAGNQETQYF. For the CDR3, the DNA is TGTGCCAGCAGTTCTCAACTAGCGGGGAACCAAGAGACCCAGTACTTC. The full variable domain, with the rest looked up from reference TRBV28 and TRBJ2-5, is DVKVTQSSRYLVKRTGEKVFLECVQDMDHENMFWYRQDPGLGLRLIYFSYDVKMKEKGDIPEGYSVSREKKERFSLILESASTNQTSMYLCASSSQLAGNQETQYFGPGTRLLVL.

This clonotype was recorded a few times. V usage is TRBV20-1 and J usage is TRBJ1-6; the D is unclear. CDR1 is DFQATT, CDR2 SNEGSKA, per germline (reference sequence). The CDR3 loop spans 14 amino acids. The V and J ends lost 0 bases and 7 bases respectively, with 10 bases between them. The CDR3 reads CSARDPRRNSPLHF. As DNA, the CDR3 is TGCAGTGCTAGAGATCCCCGCCGGAATTCACCCCTCCACTTT.

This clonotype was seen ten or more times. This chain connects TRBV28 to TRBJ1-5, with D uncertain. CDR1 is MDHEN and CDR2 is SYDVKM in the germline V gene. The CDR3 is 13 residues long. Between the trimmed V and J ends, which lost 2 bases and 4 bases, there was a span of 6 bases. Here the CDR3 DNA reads TGTGCCAGCAGTTTAGAGCGGAATCAGCCCCAGCATTTT. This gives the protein CASSLERNQPQHF.

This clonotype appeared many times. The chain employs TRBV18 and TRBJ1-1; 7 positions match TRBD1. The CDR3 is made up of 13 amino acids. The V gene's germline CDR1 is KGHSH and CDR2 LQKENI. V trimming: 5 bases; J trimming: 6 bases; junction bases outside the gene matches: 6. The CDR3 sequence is CASSSRGAAEAFF. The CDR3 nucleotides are TGTGCCAGCTCAAGCAGGGGGGCGGCTGAAGCTTTCTTT.

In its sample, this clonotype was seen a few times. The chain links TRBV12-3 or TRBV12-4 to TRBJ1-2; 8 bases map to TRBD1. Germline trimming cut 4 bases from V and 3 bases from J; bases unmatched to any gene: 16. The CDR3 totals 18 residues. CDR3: CASSSRTTTGEYYYGYTF. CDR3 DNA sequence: TGTGCCAGCAGTTCCCGAACCACGACAGGGGAGTATTACTATGGCTACACCTTC.

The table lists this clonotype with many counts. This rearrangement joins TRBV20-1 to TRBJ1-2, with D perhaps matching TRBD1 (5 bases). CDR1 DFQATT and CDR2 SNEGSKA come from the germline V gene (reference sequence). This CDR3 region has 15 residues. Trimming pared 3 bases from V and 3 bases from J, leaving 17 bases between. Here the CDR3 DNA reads TGCAGTGCTAGCTTTCGACAGACAGCCCACTATGGCTACACCTTC. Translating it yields CSASFRQTAHYGYTF.

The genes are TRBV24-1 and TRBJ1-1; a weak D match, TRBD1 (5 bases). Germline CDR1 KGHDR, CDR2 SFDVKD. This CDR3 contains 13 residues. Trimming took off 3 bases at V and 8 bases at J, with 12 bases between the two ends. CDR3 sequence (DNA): TGTGCCACCAGTGATGGATCGACAGTCGAAGCTTTCTTT. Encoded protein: CATSDGSTVEAFF.

The CDR3 here is CATSDSQVWSEQFF. CDR3 nucleotide sequence: TGTGCCACCAGTGATTCACAGGTATGGAGTGAGCAGTTCTTC. The genes are TRBV24-1 and TRBJ2-1; D perhaps matches TRBD1 (5 bases). The ends were cut back, 2 bases at V and 9 bases at J, with 13 bases in the middle. CDR3 size: 14 residues. Germline loops: CDR1 KGHDR, CDR2 SFDVKD.

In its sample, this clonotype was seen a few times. The CDR3 coding sequence is TGCAGTGCTCCGGGATTGGGAATCACTGAAGCTTTCTTT. Protein product: CSAPGLGITEAFF. The rearrangement uses TRBV20-1 and TRBJ1-1; D not resolved. V gave up 5 bases and J gave up 4 bases, with 14 bases separating them. The CDR3 consists of 13 residues. CDR1 and CDR2 (germline): DFQATT, SNEGSKA (reference sequence).

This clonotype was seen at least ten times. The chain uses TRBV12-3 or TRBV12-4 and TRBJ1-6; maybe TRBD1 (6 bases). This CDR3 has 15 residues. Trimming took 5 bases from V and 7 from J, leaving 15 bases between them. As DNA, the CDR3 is TGTGCCAGCAGTACGCTGGACAGCCAGAATTCACCCCTCCACTTT. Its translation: CASSTLDSQNSPLHF.

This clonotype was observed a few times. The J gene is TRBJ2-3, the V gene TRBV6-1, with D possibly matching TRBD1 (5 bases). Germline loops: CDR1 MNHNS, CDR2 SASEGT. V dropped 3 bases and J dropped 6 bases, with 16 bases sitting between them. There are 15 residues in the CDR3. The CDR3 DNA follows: TGTGCCAGCAGTGAGGTCTCTAAACCAGGGGATACGCAGTATTTT. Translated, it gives CASSEVSKPGDTQYF.

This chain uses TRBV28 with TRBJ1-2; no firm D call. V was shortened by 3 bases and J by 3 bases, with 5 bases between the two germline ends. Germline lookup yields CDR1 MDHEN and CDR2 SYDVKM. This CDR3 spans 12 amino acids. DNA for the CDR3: TGTGCCAGCAGTTTGGGGTACTATGGCTACACCTTC. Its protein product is CASSLGYYGYTF.

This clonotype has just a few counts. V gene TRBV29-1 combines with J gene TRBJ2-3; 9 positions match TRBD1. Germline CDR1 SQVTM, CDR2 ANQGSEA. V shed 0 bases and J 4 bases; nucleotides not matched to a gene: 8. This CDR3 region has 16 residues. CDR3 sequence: CSVEDWGTGNPDTQYF. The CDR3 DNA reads TGCAGCGTTGAAGATTGGGGGACAGGGAATCCAGATACGCAGTATTTT.